The 27 T cell receptor beta chains below come from one sample, sequenced in a study of CD8 T cells in Susac syndrome. Random hexamers primed reverse transcription of roughly 0.45 to 1 ug RNA. TCRdb recomputed calls from the immunoSEQ multiplex PCR reads with MiXCR, one row per CDR3 protein. The table has roughly 200,000 distinct CDR3 sequences, about 94% seen once. The sequencing sample was made of CD4+ T cells from PBMCs. These receptors all come from a human donor in good health.

The chain is built from TRBV20-1 and TRBJ2-3; 12 bases match TRBD2. V shed 6 bases and J 8 bases; nucleotides not matched to a gene: 12. The CDR3 spans 15 residues. Germline V lookup: CDR1 DFQATT, CDR2 SNEGSKA (reference sequence). CDR3 residues: CSATSTSGGPGTQYF. The CDR3 DNA reads as TGCAGTGCCACGTCGACTAGCGGGGGACCGGGTACGCAGTATTTT.

This clonotype has only one observation. The rearrangement uses TRBV28 and TRBJ2-7; D gene unclear. Trimming shortened V by 9 bases and J by 2 bases, and 8 bases separated the two germline ends. CDR1 and CDR2 from the germline V gene are MDHEN and SYDVKM. The CDR3 covers 11 residues. CDR3 loop: CARDGPYEQYF. DNA of the CDR3: TGTGCCAGGGACGGGCCCTACGAGCAGTACTTC.

The chain recombines TRBV20-1 with TRBJ1-2; D uncertain. The CDR3 is made up of 13 amino acids. Between the trimmed V and J ends, which lost 6 bases and 7 bases, there was a span of 18 bases. Germline CDR1 DFQATT, CDR2 SNEGSKA (reference sequence). The chain's CDR3 is CSASPGSRGGYTF. The CDR3, as DNA: TGCAGTGCATCCCCGGGGAGTCGGGGTGGCTACACCTTC.

The V call is TRBV30, the J call TRBJ2-7, with TRBD2 matching over 8 bases. The trim removed 3 bases at V and 7 bases at J, leaving 5 bases unmatched. Germline V CDR1 and CDR2: GTSNPN, SVGIG (reference sequence). This CDR3 has 12 residues. The CDR3 loop reads CAWSLVAGEQYF. The CDR3 DNA is TGTGCCTGGAGCCTGGTAGCGGGGGAGCAGTACTTC.

V is TRBV18 and J is TRBJ2-3; no reliable D call. V lost 3 bases and J lost 6, with 4 bases in between. Germline CDR1 KGHSH, CDR2 LQKENI. This CDR3 spans 11 amino acids. CDR3 bases: TGTGCCAGCTCACCCATGGATACGCAGTATTTT. Residues: CASSPMDTQYF.

J is TRBJ2-2 and V is TRBV30, with 12 bases matching TRBD2. Germline V lookup: CDR1 GTSNPN, CDR2 SVGIG (reference sequence). J lost 5 bases, V lost 4 bases, and 2 bases had no gene match. This CDR3 is 14 amino acids long. CDR3 in amino acids: CAWTTSGSTGELFF. CDR3 DNA sequence: TGTGCCTGGACGACTAGCGGGAGTACCGGGGAGCTGTTTTTT.

This rearrangement joins TRBV7-2 to TRBJ2-1; the D gene is possibly TRBD1 (6 bases). The CDR3 has 16 residues. The germline CDR1 and CDR2 sequences are SGHTA and FQGNSA. The ends were cut back, 6 bases at V and 4 bases at J, with 19 bases in the middle. This CDR3 is CASRTRGTSLYNEQFF. CDR3 sequence (DNA): TGTGCCAGCAGAACTAGGGGGACAAGCTTATACAATGAGCAGTTCTTC.

This clonotype has a single count. The chain couples TRBV20-1 to TRBJ2-7, with D possibly TRBD1 on 5 matching bases. With 8 bases removed from V and 4 bases from J, the gap between germline ends came to 18 bases. The CDR3 sequence is 13 residues long. The germline gives CDR1 DFQATT, CDR2 SNEGSKA (reference sequence). CDR3 residues: CSWTSGARYEQYF. DNA for the CDR3: TGCAGTTGGACGTCTGGGGCGCGGTACGAGCAGTACTTC.

The chain employs TRBV3-1 and TRBJ1-1; 7 bases fit TRBD1. Germline CDR1 is LGHDT and CDR2 is YNNKEL (reference sequence). Trimming at V came to 1 base and at J to 11 bases, leaving 10 bases not matched to a gene. CDR3 length: 14 amino acids. CDR3 DNA: TGTGCCAGCAGCCAAGTTGAGACAGGGCGTCGGGCTTTCTTT. Protein sequence: CASSQVETGRRAFF.

J is TRBJ2-5 and V is TRBV4-2; the match to TRBD2 covers 8 bases. The CDR3 contains 17 residues. V was clipped by 1 base and J by 9 bases; unmatched bases: 16. Germline V gene data show CDR1 as LGHNA and CDR2 as YNFKEQ. The CDR3 coding sequence is TGTGCCAGCAGCCAAGCCGGGAGGCTAGCGGGTTCTGGGGCCCAGTACTTC. Translation: CASSQAGRLAGSGAQYF.

The chain uses TRBV5-4 and TRBJ2-5; 7 bases fit TRBD2. The CDR3 has 16 amino acids. Per the germline V gene, CDR1 is SGHNT and CDR2 is YYREEE (reference sequence). The V segment lost 4 bases and the J segment 1 base; nucleotides outside the gene matches: 10. The CDR3 DNA reads TGTGCCAGCAGCCGCGGACTAGTGGAGCCCCAAGAGACCCAGTACTTC. It is translated as CASSRGLVEPQETQYF.

The chain couples TRBV30 to TRBJ2-5; D is possibly TRBD1 (5 bases). The CDR3 contains 12 residues. Germline values: CDR1 GTSNPN, CDR2 SVGIG (reference sequence). Trimming removed 4 bases at V and 2 bases at J, with 8 bases between. In nucleotides, the CDR3 is TGTGCCTGGACTTCAGGGCAAGAGACCCAGTACTTC. Its protein product is CAWTSGQETQYF.

The chain carries TRBV28 and TRBJ2-7; TRBD2 matches at 12 bases. The CDR3 has 16 amino acids. The V and J ends lost 7 bases and 4 bases, in that order; junction bases with no gene match: 11. Germline CDR1 and CDR2: MDHEN and SYDVKM. The CDR3 loop reads CASTGTSGRGWYEQYF. The CDR3, as DNA: TGTGCCAGCACAGGGACTAGCGGGCGCGGTTGGTACGAGCAGTACTTC.

The chain carries TRBV20-1 and TRBJ2-7; D gene ambiguous. V shed 0 bases and J shed 5 bases, with 17 bases lying between them. Per germline, CDR1 DFQATT and CDR2 SNEGSKA (reference sequence). The CDR3 runs to 15 residues. CDR3 loop: CSAREPVGGFNEQYF. CDR3 coding DNA: TGCAGTGCTAGAGAGCCCGTGGGTGGCTTTAACGAGCAGTACTTC.

This clonotype was detected only a few times. CDR3 sequence: CASSQVTGPYGYTF. As DNA, the CDR3 is TGTGCCAGCAGCCAAGTCACGGGCCCCTATGGCTACACCTTC. The gene calls are TRBV14 and TRBJ1-2; D remains unclear. Germline lookup yields CDR1 SGHDN and CDR2 FVKESK. The CDR3 runs 14 residues. V shed 1 base and J shed 4 bases, with 10 bases lying between them.

The chain links TRBV12-3 or TRBV12-4 to TRBJ1-2; perhaps TRBD1 as D (5 bases). The CDR3 length is 12 residues. V gave up 8 bases and J gave up 8 bases, with 15 bases separating them. As DNA, the CDR3 is TGTGCCAGCGGGTTAATGGGACGCGGCTACACCTTC. Translating gives CASGLMGRGYTF.

V and J are TRBV20-1 and TRBJ2-5, with 10 bases fitting TRBD2. Trimming took 0 bases from V and 5 from J; bases not matched to a gene: 0. This CDR3 has 13 residues. The germline V gene has CDR1 DFQATT and CDR2 SNEGSKA (reference sequence). The CDR3 DNA follows: TGCAGTGCTAGAGAGACTAGCGGGGAGACCCAGTACTTC. Translated: CSARETSGETQYF.

The sample holds one count of this clonotype. The chain carries TRBV7-8 and TRBJ1-2; a possible D gene is TRBD1 (6 bases). The CDR3 has 15 amino acids. The V gene lost 8 bases and the J gene lost 7 bases, with 23 bases spanning the gap. CDR1 and CDR2 (germline): SGHVS, FQNEAQ. The CDR3 coding sequence is TGTGCCAGCTCCCTTAGGGGACAACTGCTCTCTGGCTACACCTTC. It encodes CASSLRGQLLSGYTF.

The chain employs TRBV9 and TRBJ1-3; D not certain. The CDR3 is 15 amino acids. The germline gives CDR1 SGDLS, CDR2 YYNGEE. V lost 1 base and J lost 2, with 10 bases in between. The DNA of the CDR3 is TGTGCCAGCAGCGTATCGTACAACCCTGGAAACACCATATATTTT. It encodes CASSVSYNPGNTIYF. Full variable domain (missing parts from reference TRBV9 and TRBJ1-3): DSGVTQTPKHLITATGQRVTLRCSPRSGDLSVYWYQQSLDQGLQFLIQYYNGEERAKGNILERFSAQQFPDLHSELNLSSLELGDSALYFCASSVSYNPGNTIYFGEGSWLTVV.

The rearrangement links TRBV6-5 to TRBJ2-2; D may correspond to TRBD1 or TRBD2 (7 bases each). Germline V gives CDR1 MNHEY, CDR2 SVGAGI. This CDR3 has 14 amino acids. Trimming removed 8 bases from V and 7 bases from J, with 17 bases in between. The CDR3 DNA sequence: TGTGCCAGCGGCCCCAGGGGGGGAGGCGGGGAGCTGTTTTTT. Translation gives CASGPRGGGGELFF.

The chain combines TRBV5-4 with TRBJ2-3; tentative D call: TRBD1 (6 bases). With 0 bases removed from V and 7 bases from J, the gap between germline ends came to 9 bases. The CDR3 sequence is 13 residues long. Germline V gives CDR1 SGHNT, CDR2 YYREEE (reference sequence). CDR3 bases: TGTGCCAGCAGCTTGGCTAGGGGGAATACGCAGTATTTT. This gives the protein CASSLARGNTQYF.

The V call is TRBV15, the J call TRBJ2-1, with a weak D call TRBD1 (6 bases). V lost 0 bases, J lost 8 bases, and 23 bases lay in between. The CDR3 is 18 residues long. Germline CDR1 reads LNHNV; CDR2 reads YYDKDF (reference sequence). The DNA for the CDR3 is TGTGCCACCAGCAGAGAGTCACCCGCACAGGGTCGTTGGGATGAGCAGTTCTTC. Amino acid sequence: CATSRESPAQGRWDEQFF.

The chain carries TRBV7-6 and TRBJ1-2; no clear D. Germline V gives CDR1 SGHVS, CDR2 FNYEAQ. The V and J ends lost 4 bases and 8 bases respectively, with 8 bases between them. The CDR3 is made up of 11 amino acids. The CDR3 nucleotides read TGTGCCAGCAGCTCCGGAGGGGGCTACACCTTC. Its translation is CASSSGGGYTF.

V usage is TRBV9 and J usage is TRBJ2-1; the match to TRBD2 covers 13 bases. CDR1 is SGDLS, CDR2 YYNGEE, per germline. After removal of 0 bases from V and 8 bases from J, the junction contained 5 bases not matched to a gene. This CDR3 contains 16 residues. For the CDR3, the DNA is TGTGCCAGCAGCGTAGGCGGGACTAGCGGGATTTATGAGCAGTTCTTC. Protein: CASSVGGTSGIYEQFF.

The chain couples TRBV19 to TRBJ1-1, with 7 bases matching TRBD1. Germline V gene sequence: CDR1 LNHDA, CDR2 SQIVND (reference sequence). CDR3 size: 14 residues. After removal of 5 bases from V and 7 bases from J, the junction contained 10 bases not matched to a gene. CDR3: CASSLRQGSGEAFF. CDR3 bases: TGTGCCAGTAGTTTGCGACAGGGTTCCGGTGAAGCTTTCTTT.

This clonotype was picked up one time. This sequence joins TRBV20-1 and TRBJ1-1; D may be TRBD1 (5 bases). The CDR3 length is 12 residues. The germline V gene has CDR1 DFQATT and CDR2 SNEGSKA (reference sequence). The ends were cut back, 0 bases at V and 6 bases at J, with 8 bases in the middle. The CDR3 DNA is TGCAGTGCTAGAGATGAGGGGTCTGAAGCTTTCTTT. Its translation: CSARDEGSEAFF.

The chain recombines TRBV20-1 with TRBJ2-7; 11 bases fit TRBD2. Unmatched junction bases numbered 6, after V lost 0 bases and J lost 2 bases. The CDR3 loop spans 16 amino acids. Looked up from germline, CDR1 is DFQATT and CDR2 is SNEGSKA (reference sequence). The CDR3 DNA is TGCAGTGCTAGAGATGGGACTAGCGGAGGTACCTACGAGCAGTACTTC. Its translation: CSARDGTSGGTYEQYF.